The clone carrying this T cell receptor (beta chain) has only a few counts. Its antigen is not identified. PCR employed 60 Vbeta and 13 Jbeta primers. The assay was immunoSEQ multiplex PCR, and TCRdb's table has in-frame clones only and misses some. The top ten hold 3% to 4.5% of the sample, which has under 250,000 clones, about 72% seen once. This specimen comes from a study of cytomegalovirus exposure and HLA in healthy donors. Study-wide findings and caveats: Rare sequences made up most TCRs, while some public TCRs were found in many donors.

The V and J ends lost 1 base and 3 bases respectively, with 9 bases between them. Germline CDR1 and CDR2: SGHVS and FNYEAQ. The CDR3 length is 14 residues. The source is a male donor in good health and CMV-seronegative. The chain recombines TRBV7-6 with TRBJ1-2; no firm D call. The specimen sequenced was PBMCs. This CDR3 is CASSLGADHYGYTF. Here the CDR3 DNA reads TGTGCCAGCAGCTTAGGGGCAGACCACTATGGCTACACCTTC.